Listed here are 6 T cell receptor beta chains from one sample, sequenced in a study of Ad26.COV2.S vaccination and SARS-CoV-2 variants. Sample treatment: some 20 received Ad26.COV2.S at low or high dose, single or two shots; about 5 received placebo; per-sample allocation not given. All samples were drawn on day 63, counting from the first vaccine or placebo injection. Profiling relied on immunoSEQ multiplex PCR, and the TCRdb table lists in-frame clones only, not all of them. There are some 500,000 clones in the sample; roughly nine tenths occur only once, and just over 2.5% lies in the top ten. This sample comprised peripheral blood, obtained in a trial of Ad26.COV2.S vaccine versus placebo. Receptors were obtained from a person aged 18-65 years who received the Ad26.COV2.S COVID-19 vaccine or a placebo.

The genes are TRBV28 and TRBJ1-3, with 9 bases matching TRBD1. The germline gives CDR1 MDHEN, CDR2 SYDVKM. The trim removed 6 bases at V and 8 bases at J, leaving 11 bases unmatched. The CDR3 has 15 amino acids. The CDR3 loop reads CASRPSRDREDTIYF. DNA of the CDR3: TGTGCCAGCAGGCCGAGCCGGGACAGGGAAGACACCATATATTTT.

This clone was found a few times. The chain recombines TRBV5-1 with TRBJ1-2; 7 bases line up with TRBD1. Germline trimming cut 0 bases from V and 8 bases from J; bases unmatched to any gene: 7. The CDR3 totals 14 residues. Germline CDR1 reads SGHRS; CDR2 reads YFSETQ. CDR3 in amino acids: CASSLVRGQEGYTF. The CDR3 DNA is TGCGCCAGCAGCTTGGTTAGGGGGCAGGAAGGCTACACCTTC.

This clone was seen just once. The chain employs TRBV6-6 and TRBJ2-1; possibly TRBD2 for D (6 bases). Trimming left V 3 bases short and J 4 bases short, with 13 bases between. This CDR3 spans 15 amino acids. Germline V CDR1 and CDR2: MNHNY, SVGAGI (reference sequence). The CDR3 nucleotides are TGTGCCAGCAGTTATTCACTAGCTGCTTACAATGAGCAGTTCTTC. This translates into CASSYSLAAYNEQFF.

V is TRBV5-4 and J is TRBJ2-7; D assignment may be TRBD1 or TRBD2 (6 bases each). Trimming took off 4 bases at V and 4 bases at J, with 18 bases between the two ends. The CDR3 has 15 amino acids. Germline lookup yields CDR1 SGHNT and CDR2 YYREEE (reference sequence). CDR3: CASSSPGEDGYEQYV. The CDR3 DNA reads TGTGCCAGCAGCAGCCCAGGGGAGGATGGGTACGAGCAGTACGTC.

This chain's CDR3 is CASTSLAITGELFF. CDR3 coding DNA: TGTGCCAGCACATCCCTAGCTATCACCGGGGAGCTGTTTTTT. The chain uses TRBV9 and TRBJ2-2; D is possibly TRBD2 (5 bases). The CDR3 loop spans 14 amino acids. V was pared by 6 bases and J by 4 bases, with 13 bases between. The germline V gene has CDR1 SGDLS and CDR2 YYNGEE. Full variable domain (missing parts from reference TRBV9 and TRBJ2-2): DSGVTQTPKHLITATGQRVTLRCSPRSGDLSVYWYQQSLDQGLQFLIQYYNGEERAKGNILERFSAQQFPDLHSELNLSSLELGDSALYFCASTSLAITGELFFGEGSRLTVL.

V and J are TRBV20-1 and TRBJ2-1; maybe TRBD2 (6 bases). This CDR3 comprises 14 residues. Germline V gives CDR1 DFQATT, CDR2 SNEGSKA (reference sequence). The V and J ends lost 3 bases and 4 bases respectively, with 13 bases between them. The CDR3 reads CSASWWRAYNEQFF. The CDR3 nucleotides read TGCAGTGCTAGTTGGTGGAGGGCGTACAATGAGCAGTTCTTC.